The sequence of this TCR beta chain was determined in a study of blood T cell repertoires in COVID-19. Study in general: From the United States, Italy and Spain came samples of acute and convalescent COVID-19. In each case, the material was cDNA or gDNA derived from T cells, B-cell-depleted T cells, or PBMCs.

There are 13 residues in the CDR3. V dropped 6 bases and J dropped 5; count of bases not matched to a gene: 7. As handled by the study authors: Amplifying reference gene primers gave estimates of nucleated cell counts. Method: immunoSEQ multiplex PCR; TCRdb's copy keeps in-frame clones and lacks some. The V and J calls and the clone size are those of that table, but D and trimming were determined from the DNA. The repertoire holds 110,000 to 150,000 clones, about 86% seen once, with over 1.5% in the top ten. Sequencing input: peripheral blood. V is TRBV12-3 or TRBV12-4 and J is TRBJ2-7, with 7 bases that match TRBD1. The TCR sequence derives from a woman aged 55-70 years with acute or convalescent COVID-19. The CDR3 sequence is CASRPTGSHEQYF. CDR3 in DNA: TGTGCCAGCAGACCGACAGGGAGCCACGAGCAGTACTTC.